These 19 T cell receptor beta chains originate from one sample sequenced in a study of blood T cell repertoires in COVID-19. Clones were sequenced by immunoSEQ multiplex PCR, and TCRdb holds only the in-frame ones, with some missing. This table holds 60,000 to 65,000 clones, about 70% found once. Sample: peripheral blood. Every receptor here comes from a human donor in a cohort sampled during active COVID-19.

This chain links TRBV5-4 with TRBJ1-2; possible D gene TRBD1, 6 bases. V shed 4 bases and J shed 4 bases, with 11 bases lying between them. The CDR3 consists of 13 residues. Per the germline V gene, CDR1 is SGHNT and CDR2 is YYREEE (reference sequence). For the CDR3, the DNA is TGTGCCAGCAGCCCGGACAGTTTCTATGGCTACACCTTC. Protein product: CASSPDSFYGYTF.

The chain joins TRBV7-3 to TRBJ2-3; D is possibly TRBD1 (5 bases). This CDR3 region has 14 residues. From germline, CDR1 is SGHTA and CDR2 FQGTGA. V shed 3 bases and J shed 1 base, with 8 bases lying between them. The CDR3 bases are TGTGCCAGCAGCTTGTGGGGCCGCACAGATACGCAGTATTTT. Its translation is CASSLWGRTDTQYF.

The V call is TRBV2, the J call TRBJ2-1, with D maybe TRBD2 (5 bases). Between the trimmed V and J ends, which lost 6 bases and 7 bases, there was a span of 19 bases. Germline V CDR1 and CDR2: SNHLY, FYNNEI. The CDR3 loop spans 15 amino acids. This chain's CDR3 is CASSEYSRSGNEQFF. CDR3 DNA sequence: TGTGCCAGCAGCGAGTACTCCCGATCGGGGAATGAGCAGTTCTTC. The variable domain in full, completed from reference TRBV2 and TRBJ2-1, reads EPEVTQTPSHQVTQMGQEVILRCVPISNHLYFYWYRQILGQKVEFLVSFYNNEISEKSEIFDDQFSVERPDGSNFTLKIRSTKLEDSAMYFCASSEYSRSGNEQFFGPGTRLTVL.

The gene calls are TRBV6-2 or TRBV6-3 and TRBJ1-1; possibly TRBD1 for D (6 bases). Germline CDR1 MNHEY, CDR2 SVGEGT. V was cut by 6 bases and J by 4 bases, with 18 bases left in between. The CDR3 totals 15 residues. The CDR3 sequence: CASSSPSGVGTEAFF. CDR3 DNA: TGTGCCAGCAGCTCCCCCTCAGGGGTTGGCACTGAAGCTTTCTTT.

The chain uses TRBV28 and TRBJ2-5, with 7 bases that match TRBD2. V was clipped by 3 bases and J by 1 base; unmatched bases: 2. CDR1 is MDHEN, CDR2 SYDVKM, per germline. CDR3 length equals 14 residues. CDR3 residues: CASSLRGFQETQYF. Written as DNA, the CDR3 is TGTGCCAGCAGTTTGCGGGGGTTCCAAGAGACCCAGTACTTC.

The chain combines TRBV19 with TRBJ2-3; 8 bases agree with TRBD1. CDR1 is LNHDA, CDR2 SQIVND, per germline (reference sequence). The CDR3 has 14 residues. V dropped 5 bases and J dropped 5; count of bases not matched to a gene: 6. The CDR3 DNA is TGTGCCAGTAGTCCCAGGGGGCTTAAAGATACGCAGTATTTT. It translates to CASSPRGLKDTQYF.

The chain joins TRBV30 to TRBJ1-2; D is ambiguous. The germline V gene encodes CDR1 GTSNPN and CDR2 SVGIG (reference sequence). V was pared by 2 bases and J by 6 bases, with 10 bases between. The CDR3 loop spans 12 amino acids. The CDR3 DNA reads as TGTGCCTGGAGTAAGACATCCGATGGCTACACCTTC. Translation: CAWSKTSDGYTF.

V usage is TRBV6-5 and J usage is TRBJ2-2, with 8 nucleotides matching TRBD2. The CDR3 length is 14 residues. V dropped 7 bases and J dropped 6; count of bases not matched to a gene: 7. Germline V gives CDR1 MNHEY, CDR2 SVGAGI. In DNA form, the CDR3 reads TGTGCCAGCACCCTACTAGCGGAGGCCGGGGAGCTGTTTTTT. Protein sequence: CASTLLAEAGELFF.

The chain combines TRBV19 with TRBJ2-3, with D perhaps matching TRBD1 (5 bases). V lost 7 bases and J 0 bases, leaving 17 bases between the germline ends. The CDR3 is 16 amino acids. Per the germline V gene, CDR1 is LNHDA and CDR2 is SQIVND (reference sequence). The CDR3 DNA sequence: TGTGCCAGTATGAGCACAGGCCATACTAGCACAGATACGCAGTATTTT. This gives the protein CASMSTGHTSTDTQYF.

This sequence joins TRBV19 and TRBJ2-1; possibly TRBD2 for D (6 bases). Trimming stripped 7 bases from V and 8 bases from J, with 24 bases between. Germline V gene lookup returns CDR1 LNHDA and CDR2 SQIVND (reference sequence). The CDR3 consists of 16 residues. The CDR3 nucleotides read TGTGCCAGTAAGGGTCGAGACGCCGGCTGGGGGGATGAGCAGTTCTTC. This encodes CASKGRDAGWGDEQFF.

This chain connects TRBV6-6 to TRBJ2-5; D gene ambiguous. Germline CDR1 and CDR2: MNHNY and SVGAGI (reference sequence). The length of the CDR3 is 14 residues. V was pared by 7 bases and J by 4 bases, with 16 bases between. In DNA, the CDR3 is TGTGCCAGCATGGTATCGAATCTCGGAGAGACCCAGTACTTC. Translated, it gives CASMVSNLGETQYF.

The chain couples TRBV28 to TRBJ2-7; D not certain. This CDR3 is built from 12 residues. Germline V gene data show CDR1 as MDHEN and CDR2 as SYDVKM. Trimming left V 9 bases short and J 2 bases short, with 11 bases between. The CDR3 spells CASSPVAYEQYF. The CDR3 region has the DNA TGTGCCAGTTCTCCCGTCGCCTACGAGCAGTACTTC.

This clone was observed a handful of times. This chain links TRBV7-6 with TRBJ2-2, with 7 bases lining up with TRBD1. There are 15 residues in the CDR3. J was trimmed by 2 bases and V by 5 bases; bases with no gene match: 5. Germline V gene lookup returns CDR1 SGHVS and CDR2 FNYEAQ. In DNA, the CDR3 is TGTGCCAGCAGCAGCCGACAGGGAAACACCGGGGAGCTGTTTTTT. It codes for CASSSRQGNTGELFF.

V gene TRBV5-4 combines with J gene TRBJ1-4, with no clear D. The germline V gene has CDR1 SGHNT and CDR2 YYREEE (reference sequence). This CDR3 has 17 amino acids. Trimming removed 4 bases at V and 4 bases at J, with 20 bases between. The CDR3 DNA is TGTGCCAGCAGCCGGGAGCCGGATCCTTCACTTAATGAAAAACTGTTTTTT. It translates to CASSREPDPSLNEKLFF.

The chain is built from TRBV18 and TRBJ2-2, with 7 nucleotides matching TRBD1. Germline CDR1 and CDR2: KGHSH and LQKENI. This CDR3 has 15 residues. J gave up 4 bases and V 3 bases, and 5 bases lay outside the gene matches. CDR3 in amino acids: CASSPSQGSTGELFF. The CDR3, as DNA: TGTGCCAGCTCACCGTCACAGGGGAGCACCGGGGAGCTGTTTTTT.

This clone occurred many times. Here the CDR3 DNA reads TGTGCCAGCACCTCGGGAGTTGAAAAACTGTTTTTT. Translation gives CASTSGVEKLFF. The gene calls are TRBV28 and TRBJ1-4; unclear D gene. V shed 7 bases and J shed 7 bases, with 10 bases lying between them. The CDR3 contains 12 residues. Per the germline V gene, CDR1 is MDHEN and CDR2 is SYDVKM.

The CDR3 spells CASSSPTLNYGYTF. DNA for the CDR3: TGTGCCAGCAGTTCCCCGACTCTCAACTATGGCTACACCTTC. J is TRBJ1-2 and V is TRBV6-2 or TRBV6-3; no reliable D call. Trimming pared 4 bases from V and 2 bases from J, leaving 11 bases between. The CDR3 consists of 14 residues. In germline, CDR1 is MNHEY, CDR2 SVGEGT.

The chain links TRBV18 to TRBJ1-5, with 12 positions matching TRBD1. Per germline, CDR1 KGHSH and CDR2 LQKENI. V was pared by 4 bases and J by 6 bases, with 4 bases of the junction left unmatched. The CDR3 is 15 amino acids. The CDR3: CASSRGQGAGQPQHF. The DNA of the CDR3 is TGTGCCAGCTCACGGGGACAGGGGGCGGGTCAGCCCCAGCATTTT.

This clone has only one observation. V and J are TRBV5-1 and TRBJ1-4; no clear D gene. The CDR3 covers 15 residues. V lost 4 bases and J lost 0, with 10 bases in between. CDR1 SGHRS and CDR2 YFSETQ come from the germline V gene. The CDR3 region has the DNA TGCGCCAGCAGCCCGACCGCGGCAACTAATGAAAAACTGTTTTTT. Amino acids: CASSPTAATNEKLFF.